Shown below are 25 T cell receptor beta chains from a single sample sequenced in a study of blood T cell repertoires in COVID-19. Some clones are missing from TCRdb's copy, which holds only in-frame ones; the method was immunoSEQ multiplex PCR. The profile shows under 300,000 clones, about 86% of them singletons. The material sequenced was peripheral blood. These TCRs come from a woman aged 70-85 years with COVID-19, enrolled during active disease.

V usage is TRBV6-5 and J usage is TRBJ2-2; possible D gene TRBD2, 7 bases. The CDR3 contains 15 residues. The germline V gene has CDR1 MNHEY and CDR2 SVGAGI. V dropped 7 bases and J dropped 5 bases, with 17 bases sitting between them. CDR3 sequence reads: CASTKGGAGTGELFF. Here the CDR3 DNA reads TGTGCCAGCACTAAAGGGGGGGCAGGGACCGGGGAGCTGTTTTTT.

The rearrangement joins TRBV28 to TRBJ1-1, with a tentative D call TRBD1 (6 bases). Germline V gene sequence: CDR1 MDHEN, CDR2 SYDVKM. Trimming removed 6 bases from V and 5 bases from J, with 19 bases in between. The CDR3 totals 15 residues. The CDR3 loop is CASRALGGRRTEAFF. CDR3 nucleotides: TGTGCCAGCAGAGCCCTCGGGGGGCGCAGAACTGAAGCTTTCTTT.

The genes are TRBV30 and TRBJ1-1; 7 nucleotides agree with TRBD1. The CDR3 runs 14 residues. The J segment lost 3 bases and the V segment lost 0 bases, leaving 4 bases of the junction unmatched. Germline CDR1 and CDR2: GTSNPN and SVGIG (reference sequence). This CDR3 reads CAWSVTGAHTEAFF. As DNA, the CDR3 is TGTGCCTGGAGTGTTACAGGGGCGCACACTGAAGCTTTCTTT.

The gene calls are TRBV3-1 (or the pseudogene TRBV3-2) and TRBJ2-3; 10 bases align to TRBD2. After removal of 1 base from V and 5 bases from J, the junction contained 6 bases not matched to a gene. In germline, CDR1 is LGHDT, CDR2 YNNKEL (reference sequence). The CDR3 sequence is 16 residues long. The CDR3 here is CASSQGLAGARDTQYF. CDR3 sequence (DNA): TGTGCCAGCAGCCAAGGCCTAGCGGGGGCCCGAGATACGCAGTATTTT.

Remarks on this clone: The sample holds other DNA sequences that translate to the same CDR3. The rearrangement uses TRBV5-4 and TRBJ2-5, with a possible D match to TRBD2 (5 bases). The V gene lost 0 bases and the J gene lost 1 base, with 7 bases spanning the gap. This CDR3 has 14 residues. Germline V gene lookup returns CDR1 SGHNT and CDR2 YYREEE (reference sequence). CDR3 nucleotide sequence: TGTGCCAGCAGCTTGGCCGGGGTCCAAGAGACCCAGTACTTC. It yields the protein CASSLAGVQETQYF.

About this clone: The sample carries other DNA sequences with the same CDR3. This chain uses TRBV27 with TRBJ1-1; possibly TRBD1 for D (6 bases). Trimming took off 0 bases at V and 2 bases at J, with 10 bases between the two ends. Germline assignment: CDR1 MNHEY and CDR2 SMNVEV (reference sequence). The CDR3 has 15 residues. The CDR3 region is CASSLSGGLNTEAFF. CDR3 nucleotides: TGTGCCAGCAGTTTATCGGGGGGGCTAAACACTGAAGCTTTCTTT.

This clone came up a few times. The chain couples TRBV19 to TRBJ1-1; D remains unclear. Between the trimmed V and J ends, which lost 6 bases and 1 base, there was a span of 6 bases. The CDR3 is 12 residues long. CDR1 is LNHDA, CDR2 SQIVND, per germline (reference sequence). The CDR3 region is CASSIKNTEAFF. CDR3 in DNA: TGTGCCAGTAGCATCAAGAACACTGAAGCTTTCTTT.

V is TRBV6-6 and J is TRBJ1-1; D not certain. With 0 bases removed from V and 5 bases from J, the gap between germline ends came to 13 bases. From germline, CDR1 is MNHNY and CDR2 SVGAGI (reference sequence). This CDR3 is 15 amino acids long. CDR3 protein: CASSYSRLPGTEAFF. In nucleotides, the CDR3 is TGTGCCAGCAGTTACTCTAGGCTTCCGGGGACTGAAGCTTTCTTT.

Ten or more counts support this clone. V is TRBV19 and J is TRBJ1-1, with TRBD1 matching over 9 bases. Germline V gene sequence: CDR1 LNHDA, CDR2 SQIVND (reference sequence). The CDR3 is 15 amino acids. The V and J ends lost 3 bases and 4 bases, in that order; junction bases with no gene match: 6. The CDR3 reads CASSMVRDRVTEAFF. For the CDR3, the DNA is TGTGCCAGTAGTATGGTCCGGGACAGGGTCACTGAAGCTTTCTTT.

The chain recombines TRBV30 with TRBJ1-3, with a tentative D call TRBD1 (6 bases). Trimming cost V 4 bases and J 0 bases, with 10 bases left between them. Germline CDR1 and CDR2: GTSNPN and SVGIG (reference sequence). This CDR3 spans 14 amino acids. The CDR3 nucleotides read TGTGCCTGGACCACAGGGATCTCTGGAAACACCATATATTTT. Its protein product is CAWTTGISGNTIYF.

The CDR3 DNA follows: TGTGCCAGCAGCCAAAACGGCGGAGCAGACGCTTTCTTT. This codes for CASSQNGGADAFF. The chain carries TRBV3-1 (or the pseudogene TRBV3-2) and TRBJ1-1, with D unresolved. The CDR3 runs 13 residues. With 2 bases removed from V and 11 bases from J, the gap between germline ends came to 15 bases. Per germline, CDR1 LGHDT and CDR2 YNNKEL (reference sequence).

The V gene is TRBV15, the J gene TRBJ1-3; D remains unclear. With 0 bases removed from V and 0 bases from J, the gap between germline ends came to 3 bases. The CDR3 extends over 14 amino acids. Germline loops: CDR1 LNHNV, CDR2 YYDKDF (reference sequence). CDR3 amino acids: CATSRDLSGNTIYF. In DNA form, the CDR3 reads TGTGCCACCAGCAGAGATCTCTCTGGAAACACCATATATTTT. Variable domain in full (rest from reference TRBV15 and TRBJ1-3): DAMVIQNPRYQVTQFGKPVTLSCSQTLNHNVMYWYQQKSSQAPKLLFHYYDKDFNNEADTPDNFQSRRPNTSFCFLDIRSPGLGDTAMYLCATSRDLSGNTIYFGEGSWLTVV.

The DNA for the CDR3 is TGTGCCAGCAGCTGGGTTACAGGGTTCATTGAATACAATGAGCAGTTCTTC. Translation: CASSWVTGFIEYNEQFF. The chain carries TRBV7-2 and TRBJ2-1; D may be TRBD1 (6 bases). The CDR3 has 17 amino acids. The V end was cut by 4 bases, the J end by 4 bases, with 20 bases between. Germline V lookup: CDR1 SGHTA, CDR2 FQGNSA.

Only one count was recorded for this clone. The CDR3 coding sequence is TGCGCCAGCAGCTTGTTAGCTAGCGGGGCAGATACGCAGTATTTT. Amino acids: CASSLLASGADTQYF. The chain uses TRBV5-1 and TRBJ2-3; 9 bases are shared with TRBD2. The CDR3 consists of 15 residues. Per germline, CDR1 SGHRS and CDR2 YFSETQ. Germline trimming cut 1 base from V and 4 bases from J; bases unmatched to any gene: 4. The full variable domain, completed using reference TRBV5-1 and TRBJ2-3, is KAGVTQTPRYLIKTRGQQVTLSCSPISGHRSVSWYQQTPGQGLQFLFEYFSETQRNKGNFPGRFSGRQFSNSRSEMNVSTLELGDSALYLCASSLLASGADTQYFGPGTRLTVL.

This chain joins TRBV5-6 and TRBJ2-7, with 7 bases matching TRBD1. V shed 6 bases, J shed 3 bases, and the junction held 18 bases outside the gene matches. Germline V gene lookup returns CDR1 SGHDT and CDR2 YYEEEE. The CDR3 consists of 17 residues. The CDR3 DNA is TGTGCCAGCACCCCCTGGACGGACAGGCCACCCAACTACGAGCAGTACTTC. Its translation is CASTPWTDRPPNYEQYF.

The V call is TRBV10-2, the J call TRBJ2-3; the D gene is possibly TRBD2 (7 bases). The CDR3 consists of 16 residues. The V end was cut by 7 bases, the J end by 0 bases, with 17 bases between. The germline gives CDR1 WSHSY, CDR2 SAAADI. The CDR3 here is CASKGGVGYSTDTQYF. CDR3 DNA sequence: TGCGCCAGCAAGGGGGGGGTCGGTTATAGCACAGATACGCAGTATTTT.

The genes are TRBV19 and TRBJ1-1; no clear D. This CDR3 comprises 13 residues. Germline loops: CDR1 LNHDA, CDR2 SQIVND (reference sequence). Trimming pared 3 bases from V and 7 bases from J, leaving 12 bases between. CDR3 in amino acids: CASSITVRSEAFF. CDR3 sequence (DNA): TGTGCCAGTAGTATTACTGTAAGGAGTGAAGCTTTCTTT.

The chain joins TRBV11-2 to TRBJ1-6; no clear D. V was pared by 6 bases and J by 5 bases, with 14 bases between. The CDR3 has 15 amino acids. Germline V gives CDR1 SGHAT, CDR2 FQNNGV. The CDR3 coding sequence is TGTGCCAGCAGGTCGGGGTGGATCGATAATTCACCCCTCCACTTT. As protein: CASRSGWIDNSPLHF. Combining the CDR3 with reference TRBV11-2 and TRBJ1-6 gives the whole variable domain EAGVAQSPRYKIIEKRQSVAFWCNPISGHATLYWYQQILGQGPKLLIQFQNNGVVDDSQLPKDRFSAERLKGVDSTLKIQPAKLEDSAVYLCASRSGWIDNSPLHFGNGTRLTVT.

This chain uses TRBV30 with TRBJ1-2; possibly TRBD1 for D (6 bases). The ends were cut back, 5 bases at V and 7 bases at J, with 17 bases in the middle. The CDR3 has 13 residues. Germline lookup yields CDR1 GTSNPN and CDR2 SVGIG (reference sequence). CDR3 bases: TGTGCCTGGGTGGTGCAGGGGCCGTTTGGCTACACCTTC. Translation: CAWVVQGPFGYTF.

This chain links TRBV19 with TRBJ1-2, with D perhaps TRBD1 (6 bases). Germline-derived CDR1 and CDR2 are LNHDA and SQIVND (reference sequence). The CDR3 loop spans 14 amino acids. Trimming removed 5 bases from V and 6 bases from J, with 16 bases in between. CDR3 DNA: TGTGCCAGTAGTGGGTCAGGCAGGGGTAATGGCTACACCTTC. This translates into CASSGSGRGNGYTF.

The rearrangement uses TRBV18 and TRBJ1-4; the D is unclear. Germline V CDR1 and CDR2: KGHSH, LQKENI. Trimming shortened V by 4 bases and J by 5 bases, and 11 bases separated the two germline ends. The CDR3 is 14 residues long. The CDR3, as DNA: TGTGCCAGCTCACTAAGGGAGGAGAATGAAAAACTGTTTTTT. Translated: CASSLREENEKLFF.

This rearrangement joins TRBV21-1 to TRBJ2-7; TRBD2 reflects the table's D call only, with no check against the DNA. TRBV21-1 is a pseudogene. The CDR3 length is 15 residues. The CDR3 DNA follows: TGTGCCAGCAGCCCCGGCGGGGGGTCGGCCTACGAGCAGTACTTC. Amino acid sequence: CASSPGGGSAYEQYF.

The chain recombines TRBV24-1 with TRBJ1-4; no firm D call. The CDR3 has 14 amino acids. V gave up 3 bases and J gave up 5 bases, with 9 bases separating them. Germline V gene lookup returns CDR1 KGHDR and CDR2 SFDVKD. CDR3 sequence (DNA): TGTGCCACCAGTGATGGCCGGGTAAATGAAAAACTGTTTTTT. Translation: CATSDGRVNEKLFF.

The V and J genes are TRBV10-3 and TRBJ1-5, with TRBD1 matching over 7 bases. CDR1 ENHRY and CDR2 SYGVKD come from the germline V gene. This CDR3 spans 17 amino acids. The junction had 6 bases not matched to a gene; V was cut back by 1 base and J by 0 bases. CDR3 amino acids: CAISEFQGGYSNQPQHF. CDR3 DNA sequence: TGTGCCATCAGTGAGTTCCAGGGGGGCTATAGCAATCAGCCCCAGCATTTT.

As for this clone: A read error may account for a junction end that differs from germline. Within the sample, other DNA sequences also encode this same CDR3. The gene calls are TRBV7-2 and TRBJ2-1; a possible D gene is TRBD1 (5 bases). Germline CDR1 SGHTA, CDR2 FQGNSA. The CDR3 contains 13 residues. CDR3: CASSLDRYNEQFF. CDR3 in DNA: TGTGCCAGTAGCTTAGACAGATACAATGAGCAGTTCTTC.